The sample holds many counts of the clone carrying this T cell receptor (beta chain). Its target is not known. The data derive from a study of T cell repertoires in cytomegalovirus infection. The overall study: CMV infection plus the matching HLA type was flagged by public TCR beta signatures.

General study points: Pooled public TCR beta family frequency picked out CMV carriers with the relevant HLA. CMV-specific TCR beta clonotypes restricted by HLA-C dominated the ex vivo response.

Via MiXCR, TCRdb re-called the reads, giving one row per CDR3 protein. The sample has roughly 230,000 distinct CDR3 sequences; 6% to 8% are singletons. With 6 bases removed from V and 0 bases from J, the gap between germline ends came to 12 bases. Germline values: CDR1 DFQATT, CDR2 SNEGSKA (reference sequence). The CDR3 covers 13 residues. The origin of this receptor is a human donor in good health (CMV status not recorded). Some clones in this sample may be carry-over from other donors' samples. The V gene is TRBV20-1, the J gene TRBJ2-7; tentatively, D is TRBD2 (5 bases). Sequencing input: PBMCs. The CDR3 nucleotides are TGCAGTGCGAGCCCCGGGGTCTCCTACGAGCAGTACTTC. This gives the protein CSASPGVSYEQYF.